The rows below give T cell receptor beta chains drawn from one sample of a study of T cells after posttransplantation cyclophosphamide. Sequenced by immunoSEQ multiplex PCR; TCRdb stores in-frame clones only, minus some. The sample holds some 52,000 clones; around 84% are singletons and the top ten take 2.8%. Sample: PBMCs. These receptors all stem from a man aged 30-40 years with a blood cancer, CMV-positive, and with a related stem cell donor. CDR3s include the opening cysteine and the closing phenylalanine or tryptophan. A D gene is named only where the DNA matches it firmly. The size of a clone is reported for some rows only, either as once, few or many, or as a class for expanded clones.

cdr3_length j_call d_call clone_size v_call cdr3_aa cdr3_nt
15 TRBJ2-4 TRBD2 - TRBV5-1 CASSSGTSGSNIQYF TGCGCCAGCAGCTCGGGGACTAGCGGCTCAAACATTCAGTACTTC
13 TRBJ1-2 TRBD1 - TRBV7-6 CASSYQGADGYTF TGTGCCAGCAGCTACCAGGGGGCGGACGGCTACACCTTC
17 TRBJ2-1 TRBD2 - TRBV7-6 CASSFTHGLANYNEQFF TGTGCCAGCAGCTTTACACATGGACTAGCGAACTACAATGAGCAGTTCTTC
15 TRBJ2-5 - once TRBV30 CAWNTGTSRGETQYF TGTGCCTGGAATACGGGGACTTCCCGGGGAGAGACCCAGTACTTC
16 TRBJ2-2 TRBD1 - TRBV7-2 CASSLGYRGAAGELFF TGTGCCAGCAGCTTAGGGTACAGGGGCGCCGCCGGGGAGCTGTTTTTT
16 TRBJ2-7 TRBD2 - TRBV28 CASSGHRGLPSSEQYF TGTGCCAGCAGTGGGCATAGGGGACTACCTTCGTCCGAGCAGTACTTC
16 TRBJ2-3 TRBD1 - TRBV4-2 CASSHPGTGVTDTQYF TGTGCCAGCAGCCACCCCGGGACAGGGGTGACAGATACGCAGTATTTT
14 TRBJ2-3 TRBD2 few TRBV5-6 CASSETTSGSTQYF TGTGCCAGCAGCGAGACGACTAGCGGGTCTACGCAGTATTTT
14 TRBJ1-1 - - TRBV27 CASRISQGYTEAFF TGTGCCAGCAGGATTTCGCAGGGATACACTGAAGCTTTCTTT
12 TRBJ2-4 - - TRBV29-1 CSAYSDSTIQYF TGCAGCGCCTACTCGGACTCGACGATTCAGTACTTC
14 TRBJ2-7 TRBD1 - TRBV2 CASRGTGGVWEQYF TGTGCCAGCAGGGGGACAGGGGGAGTTTGGGAGCAGTACTTC
13 TRBJ2-5 - - TRBV18 CASSPGQKETQYF TGTGCCAGCTCCCCTGGACAGAAAGAGACCCAGTACTTC
14 TRBJ1-2 TRBD1 - TRBV7-2 CASSPRQGANGYTF TGTGCCAGCAGCCCGCGACAGGGTGCGAATGGCTACACCTTC
14 TRBJ2-3 - - TRBV27 CASSRRDLTDTQYF TGTGCCAGCAGTCGACGGGATCTCACAGATACGCAGTATTTT
17 TRBJ2-6 - - TRBV4-3 CASSQAEEGSGANVLTF TGCGCCAGCAGCCAAGCTGAGGAGGGGTCTGGGGCCAACGTCCTGACTTTC
16 TRBJ1-5 - - TRBV27 CASSLSWLNSNQPQHF TGTGCCAGCAGTTTATCGTGGCTGAATAGCAATCAGCCCCAGCATTTT
16 TRBJ2-1 TRBD2 few TRBV6-5 CASSFLSGSPRNEQFF TGTGCCAGCAGTTTCCTTAGCGGGAGCCCCCGTAATGAGCAGTTCTTC
14 TRBJ1-1 TRBD1 - TRBV9 CASSGTGLNTEAFF TGTGCCAGCAGCGGGACAGGGTTGAACACTGAAGCTTTCTTT
15 TRBJ1-1 TRBD1 - TRBV7-9 CASSLPQGGLTEAFF TGTGCCAGCAGCTTACCCCAGGGGGGACTCACTGAAGCTTTCTTT
12 TRBJ2-5 - - TRBV10-3 CAISTKGETQYF TGTGCCATCTCTACAAAGGGGGAGACCCAGTACTTC
12 TRBJ1-5 - - TRBV28 CASSPQNQPQHF TGTGCCAGCAGTCCTCAGAATCAGCCCCAGCATTTT
15 TRBJ2-7 TRBD2 - TRBV6-5 CASSYDLTSGYEQYF TGTGCCAGCAGTTACGACCTGACTAGCGGCTACGAGCAGTACTTC
12 TRBJ1-1 - - TRBV30 CAWSKIGGEAFF TGTGCCTGGTCCAAAATCGGGGGTGAAGCTTTCTTT
16 TRBJ1-2 TRBD1 few TRBV5-6 CASSSVGQGAVYGYTF TGTGCCAGCAGCTCAGTTGGACAGGGGGCGGTATATGGCTACACCTTC
13 TRBJ1-1 - - TRBV11-2 CASSSGGTERAFF TGTGCCAGCAGCTCGGGGGGAACGGAGCGAGCTTTCTTT
15 TRBJ2-3 TRBD1 - TRBV9 CASSWVGQSTDTQYF TGTGCCAGCAGCTGGGTGGGACAGAGCACAGATACGCAGTATTTT
13 TRBJ2-1 TRBD1 once TRBV7-7 CASSKDRDNEQFF TGTGCTAGCAGCAAGGACAGGGACAATGAGCAGTTCTTC
14 TRBJ1-5 TRBD1 - TRBV30 CAWTDRGRGQPQHF TGTGCCTGGACGGACAGGGGGCGCGGTCAGCCCCAGCATTTT
15 TRBJ2-7 TRBD1 - TRBV11-2 CASSLGTVGSYEQYF TGTGCCAGCAGCCTCGGGACAGTTGGCTCCTACGAGCAGTACTTC
16 TRBJ1-3 - - TRBV11-2 CASSRLSGNSGNTIYF TGTGCCAGCAGCCGCCTCTCAGGGAACTCTGGAAACACCATATATTTT
16 TRBJ1-1 - - TRBV7-3 CASSPSRGQVNTEAFF TGTGCCAGCAGCCCCTCCCGAGGGCAGGTGAACACTGAAGCTTTCTTT